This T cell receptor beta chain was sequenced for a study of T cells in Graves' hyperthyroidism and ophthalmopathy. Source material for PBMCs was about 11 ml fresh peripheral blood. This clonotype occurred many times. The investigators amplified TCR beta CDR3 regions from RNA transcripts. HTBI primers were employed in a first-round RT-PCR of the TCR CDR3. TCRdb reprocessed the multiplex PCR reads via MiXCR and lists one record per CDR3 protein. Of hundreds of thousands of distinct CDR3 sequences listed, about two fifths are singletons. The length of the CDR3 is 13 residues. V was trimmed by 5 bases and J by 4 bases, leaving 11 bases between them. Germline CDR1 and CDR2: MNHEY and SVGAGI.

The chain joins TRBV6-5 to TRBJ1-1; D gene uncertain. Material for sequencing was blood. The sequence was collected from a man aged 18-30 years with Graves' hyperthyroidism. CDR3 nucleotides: TGTGCCAGCAGTATCGGGGAGGCCACTGAAGCTTTCTTT. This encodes CASSIGEATEAFF.